The rows below give T cell receptor beta chains drawn from one sample of a study of PD-L1 blockade in urothelial cancer. TCRdb keeps only in-frame clones here, not all; method: immunoSEQ multiplex PCR. The sample contains roughly 30,000 clones, about 87% of which appear only once. The input for sequencing was PBMCs, taken around atezolizumab (anti-PD-L1) treatment. Receptors were obtained from a man in his fifties with urothelial cancer. Each CDR3 is given with its conserved first and last residue. Each record gives: J gene, V gene, D gene, clone size, CDR3 length, CDR3 DNA, CDR3 protein. A D gene is named only where the DNA matches it firmly. Size values are once, few and many counts, or a class for expanded clones, and some rows have none.

>TRBJ1-2|TRBV5-6|.|.|14
TGTGCCAGCAGCTTGGTACAGGGTGCAGAGGGCTACACCTTC
CASSLVQGAEGYTF
>TRBJ2-5|TRBV10-2|TRBD1|.|15
TGCGCCAGCAGGGGGGGACAGGGCCCCCAAGAGACCCAGTACTTC
CASRGGQGPQETQYF
>TRBJ1-5|TRBV5-1|.|.|14
TGCGCCAGCAGCTTGAGTGGAGGCAATCAGCCCCAGCATTTT
CASSLSGGNQPQHF
>TRBJ2-2|TRBV30|TRBD2|once|16
TGTGCCTGGAGTTGGGGACTAGCGGGAGTCACCGGGGAGCTGTTTTTT
CAWSWGLAGVTGELFF
>TRBJ2-1|TRBV7-6|.|.|15
TGTGCCAGCAGCTTAGACAGGGGGGGCTACAATGAGCAGTTCTTC
CASSLDRGGYNEQFF
>TRBJ2-7|TRBV6-6|.|once|15
TGTGCCAGCAGTTACATGGACAGACCATGGTACGAGCAGTACTTC
CASSYMDRPWYEQYF
>TRBJ1-1|TRBV6-5|.|.|12
TGTGCCAGCAGTTACTCGGGGGGGGAGGCTTTCTTT
CASSYSGGEAFF
>TRBJ2-7|TRBV30|TRBD1|.|13
TGTGCCTGGAGGACAGGGGGGGGTCACGAGCAGTACTTC
CAWRTGGGHEQYF
>TRBJ2-2|TRBV27|.|.|15
TGTGCCAGCAAAGATGGCTTCGGGGACACCGGGGAGCTGTTTTTT
CASKDGFGDTGELFF
>TRBJ2-7|TRBV9|TRBD1|.|14
TGTGCCAGCACGGGCGACAGGGCGGGCTACGAGCAGTACTTC
CASTGDRAGYEQYF
>TRBJ2-7|TRBV14|.|.|11
TGTGCCAGCAGCCATTATTACGAGCAGTACTTC
CASSHYYEQYF
>TRBJ2-1|TRBV5-5|TRBD1|.|15
TGTGCCAGCAGCCTGGGGGTGACAGGGAGCTTTGAGCAGTTCTTC
CASSLGVTGSFEQFF
>TRBJ2-3|TRBV9|TRBD1|.|13
TGTGCCTCCGGGACAGGGTACACAGATACGCAGTATTTT
CASGTGYTDTQYF
>TRBJ2-1|TRBV6-5|TRBD2|.|16
TGTGCCAGCAGTTCCTGGCTAGCGGGGACCTACAATGAGCAGTTCTTC
CASSSWLAGTYNEQFF
>TRBJ2-5|TRBV11-2|TRBD1|.|16
TGTGCCAGCAGCTCAGCTGGATTGGGACAGGGGGAGACCCAGTACTTC
CASSSAGLGQGETQYF
>TRBJ2-3|TRBV7-2|TRBD2|once|17
TGTGCCAGCAGCTTAGGCCTACTAGCGGGGGGCACAGATACGCAGTATTTT
CASSLGLLAGGTDTQYF
>TRBJ2-5|TRBV19|TRBD1|.|16
TGTGCCAGTAATACCCGAGGGGGACAGGGGCTGGAGACCCAGTACTTC
CASNTRGGQGLETQYF
>TRBJ2-7|TRBV7-9|.|.|13
TGTGCCAGCAGCCGGGACAACAATTACGAGCAGTACTTC
CASSRDNNYEQYF
>TRBJ1-5|TRBV7-2|.|.|15
TGTGCCAGCAGCTTAGCCGGTGGGGGCTGGGAGCCCCAGCATTTT
CASSLAGGGWEPQHF
>TRBJ1-2|TRBV15|.|.|15
TGTGCCACCCGGATGCGAAATACAGTTAACTATGGCTACACCTTC
CATRMRNTVNYGYTF
>TRBJ1-4|TRBV19|TRBD1|.|13
TGTGCCAGTTCGGACAGGGTTAATGAAAAACTGTTTTTT
CASSDRVNEKLFF
>TRBJ2-7|TRBV11-3|.|.|12
TGTGCCAGCAGCTTAGTCGGGGGCGAGCAGTACTTC
CASSLVGGEQYF
>TRBJ2-5|TRBV5-1|TRBD2|.|14
TGCGCCAGCAGTGGCGGGGGAATTCCTGAGACCCAGTACTTC
CASSGGGIPETQYF